This entry lists 16 T cell receptor beta chains sequenced from one sample in a study of CD8+CD57+ T cells in acquired aplastic anemia. Genomic DNA constituted the template upon which TCR beta VDJ and CDR3 profiling was performed. MiXCR, run by TCRdb on the reads, gives a single entry per CDR3 protein. The sample has about 120,000 distinct CDR3 sequences, 55% to 60% seen once. Before being chosen for sequencing, patients had shown CD8+CD57+ cell expansion by flow cytometry. The source material was sorted CD4+, CD8+, or CD8+CD57+ T cells (not recorded which) from PBMCs. These receptors were obtained from a human donor with aplastic anemia.

The chain employs TRBV15 and TRBJ1-2; D is undetermined. This CDR3 is 13 amino acids long. V was pared by 1 base and J by 3 bases, with 6 bases between. CDR1 is LNHNV, CDR2 YYDKDF, per germline (reference sequence). In DNA form, the CDR3 reads TGTGCCACCAGCAGAGGAGTGGACTATGGCTACACCTTC. This encodes CATSRGVDYGYTF.

This clonotype was counted a few times. The chain is built from TRBV5-1 and TRBJ2-4; no clear D. V lost 0 bases to trimming and J lost 8 bases, with 15 bases between them. The CDR3 covers 15 residues. CDR1 and CDR2 (germline): SGHRS, YFSETQ. CDR3 bases: TGCGCCAGCAGCTTGGCCGACAAGGGTGGGGACATTCAGTACTTC. This sequence encodes CASSLADKGGDIQYF.

The chain couples TRBV10-2 to TRBJ1-1; a weak D match, TRBD1 (6 bases). CDR1 is WSHSY and CDR2 is SAAADI in the germline V gene. Trimming left V 3 bases short and J 5 bases short, with 13 bases between. CDR3 length: 14 residues. The CDR3 region has the DNA TGCGCCAGCAGTGAAGGGGGGGTATATACTGAAGCTTTCTTT. Amino acid sequence: CASSEGGVYTEAFF.

This clonotype has just one count. V and J are TRBV24-1 and TRBJ2-3, with D perhaps TRBD2 (5 bases). Germline V CDR1 and CDR2: KGHDR, SFDVKD. Trimming left V 5 bases short and J 2 bases short, with 10 bases between. The CDR3 spans 14 residues. This chain's CDR3 is CATSVRGFTDTQYF. The CDR3 coding sequence is TGTGCCACCAGTGTGCGAGGGTTCACAGATACGCAGTATTTT.

J is TRBJ2-2 and V is TRBV11-1; D might be TRBD2 (6 bases). In germline, CDR1 is SGHAT, CDR2 FQDESV (reference sequence). This CDR3 has 17 amino acids. Trimming stripped 4 bases from V and 1 base from J, with 16 bases between. The CDR3 sequence: CASSSITPGLNTGELFF. The CDR3 nucleotides read TGTGCCAGCAGCTCTATCACGCCGGGACTGAACACCGGGGAGCTGTTTTTT.

The chain uses TRBV28 and TRBJ1-2, with D possibly matching TRBD1 (6 bases). Germline V CDR1 and CDR2: MDHEN, SYDVKM. The CDR3 has 14 amino acids. The V and J ends lost 2 bases and 5 bases respectively, with 12 bases between them. CDR3 nucleotide sequence: TGTGCCAGCAGTTTAATTGCAGGGGTTTATGGCTACACCTTC. It specifies CASSLIAGVYGYTF.

This clonotype has at least ten counts. The chain combines TRBV24-1 with TRBJ1-2, with a possible D match to TRBD1 (5 bases). The CDR3 spans 12 residues. CDR1 is KGHDR and CDR2 is SFDVKD in the germline V gene. The V gene lost 0 bases and the J gene lost 10 bases, with 8 bases spanning the gap. This chain's CDR3 is CATSDLDSFYTF. Here the CDR3 DNA reads TGTGCCACCAGTGATTTGGACAGTTTCTACACCTTC.

The chain links TRBV10-3 to TRBJ1-2; D perhaps matches TRBD1 (5 bases). Between the trimmed V and J ends, which lost 2 bases and 2 bases, there was a span of 9 bases. The CDR3 length is 14 residues. Germline CDR1 and CDR2: ENHRY and SYGVKD. Written as DNA, the CDR3 is TGTGCCATCAGTGAGGACAGAGGCAACTATGGCTACACCTTC. Protein: CAISEDRGNYGYTF.

In its sample, this clonotype was seen a few times. The V gene is TRBV7-2, the J gene TRBJ1-2, with a tentative D call TRBD1 (5 bases). Germline CDR1 SGHTA, CDR2 FQGNSA. The CDR3 is made up of 12 amino acids. The V end was cut by 6 bases, the J end by 6 bases, with 11 bases between. The CDR3 is CASRQQANGYTF. CDR3 bases: TGTGCCAGCAGACAACAGGCGAATGGCTACACCTTC.

This clonotype was seen repeatedly, ten times or more. V usage is TRBV2 and J usage is TRBJ2-3; the D is unclear. The CDR3 is 10 residues long. Germline CDR1 is SNHLY and CDR2 is FYNNEI. Trimming removed 4 bases from V and 6 bases from J, with 2 bases in between. CDR3 sequence reads: CASSADTQYF. Here the CDR3 DNA reads TGTGCCAGCAGTGCGGATACGCAGTATTTT.

The CDR3 region is CASRALDAGENSPLHF. The CDR3 coding sequence is TGTGCCAGCAGGGCCCTGGACGCCGGAGAGAATTCACCCCTCCACTTT. This sequence joins TRBV6-1 and TRBJ1-6; D not resolved. Germline values: CDR1 MNHNS, CDR2 SASEGT. V was shortened by 6 bases and J by 7 bases, with 19 bases between the two germline ends. The CDR3 is 16 amino acids.

The chain employs TRBV9 and TRBJ2-7; unclear D gene. Between the trimmed V and J ends, which lost 3 bases and 6 bases, there was a span of 7 bases. The CDR3 is 11 amino acids. Germline V gene lookup returns CDR1 SGDLS and CDR2 YYNGEE. The CDR3: CASSAESEQYF. CDR3 sequence (DNA): TGTGCCAGCAGCGCCGAGTCCGAGCAGTACTTC.

Concerning this clonotype: One end of the junction does not line up with germline, which may come from a read error. This chain links TRBV11-1 with TRBJ1-5, with D possibly matching TRBD1 (5 bases). The CDR3 totals 15 residues. The germline V gene encodes CDR1 SGHAT and CDR2 FQDESV (reference sequence). CDR3 in amino acids: CASSLGPVMGQPQHF. CDR3 coding DNA: TGTGCCAGCAGCTTAGGTCCGGTGATGGGGCAGCCCCAGCACTTT.

The gene calls are TRBV29-1 and TRBJ2-1; 12 bases agree with TRBD2. The V and J ends lost 1 base and 4 bases, in that order; junction bases with no gene match: 5. The CDR3 sequence is 16 residues long. Germline V CDR1 and CDR2: SQVTM, ANQGSEA. The CDR3 is CSVEGLAGAPYNEQFF. DNA for the CDR3: TGCAGCGTTGAAGGACTAGCGGGGGCTCCTTACAATGAGCAGTTCTTC.

This clonotype was found once. This chain uses TRBV29-1 with TRBJ1-1, with a tentative D call TRBD1 (5 bases). The CDR3 length is 13 residues. Looked up from germline, CDR1 is SQVTM and CDR2 is ANQGSEA. Trimming cost V 4 bases and J 5 bases, with 14 bases left between them. This CDR3 reads CSVGVGEGTEAFF. The DNA for the CDR3 is TGCAGCGTTGGTGTGGGGGAGGGAACTGAAGCTTTCTTT.

This chain connects TRBV15 to TRBJ2-1; 14 positions match TRBD2. V was clipped by 3 bases and J by 4 bases; unmatched bases: 5. Germline-derived CDR1 and CDR2 are LNHNV and YYDKDF (reference sequence). The CDR3 is 17 residues long. This chain's CDR3 is CATSSGGLAGGYNEQFF. The CDR3 DNA reads as TGTGCCACCAGCAGTGGAGGACTAGCGGGGGGTTACAATGAGCAGTTCTTC.